The 3 T cell receptor beta chains given below trace back to one sample, sequenced in a study of cytomegalovirus exposure and HLA in healthy donors. The study ran its PCR with 60 Vbeta and 13 Jbeta primers. Using immunoSEQ multiplex PCR, the repertoire was profiled, and TCRdb retains in-frame clones only, with some absent. The sample includes some 200,000 clones, 65% to 80% of them seen just once. The specimen was PBMCs. Source of these receptors: a girl aged 2 to 10 in good health and CMV-seronegative.

The chain employs TRBV7-9 and TRBJ2-1; 7 bases map to TRBD2. CDR1 SEHNR and CDR2 FQNEAQ come from the germline V gene (reference sequence). This CDR3 has 16 amino acids. The V gene end was trimmed by 5 bases and the J gene end by 9 bases; junction bases not matched to a gene: 16. CDR3 in amino acids: CASSPPAGAHLVEQFF. The CDR3 DNA follows: TGTGCCAGCAGCCCTCCGGCGGGAGCTCATCTTGTTGAGCAGTTCTTC.

The CDR3 DNA reads as TGTGCCCTCGATTCCGGGATCCAAGCTTTCTTT. Translating it yields CALDSGIQAFF. J is TRBJ1-1 and V is TRBV11-2, with D unresolved. The CDR3 loop spans 11 amino acids. Germline CDR1 and CDR2: SGHAT and FQNNGV. Deletions cut 11 bases from V and 9 bases from J, with 16 bases between. The full variable domain, its missing parts supplied by reference TRBV11-2 and TRBJ1-1, is EAGVAQSPRYKIIEKRQSVAFWCNPISGHATLYWYQQILGQGPKLLIQFQNNGVVDDSQLPKDRFSAERLKGVDSTLKIQPAKLEDSAVYLCALDSGIQAFFGQGTRLTVV.

This sequence joins TRBV6-1 and TRBJ1-1; 11 bases agree with TRBD1. The CDR3 has 15 amino acids. CDR1 and CDR2 (germline): MNHNS, SASEGT. The V gene end was trimmed by 7 bases and the J gene end by 11 bases; junction bases not matched to a gene: 15. CDR3 protein: CASIKWTGGVYRAFF. CDR3 nucleotides: TGTGCCAGCATAAAGTGGACAGGGGGCGTATATAGGGCTTTCTTT.